The sequence of this TCR beta chain was determined in a study of cytomegalovirus exposure and HLA in healthy donors (dated by TCRdb to the late 2010s). For context, the study as a whole: According to a later analysis, the roughly 120 validation repertoires were produced on the same platform as the approximately 600 repertoires of the first cohort. The study aimed to test whether cataloging public T cell receptors could reveal signatures of past pathogen exposure. Along with the 666-subject first cohort, a separate validation cohort of 120 different subjects was used. To predict cytomegalovirus infection status, the study combined high-throughput TCR immunosequencing, statistical association of individual TCRs with disease status, and machine learning.

About this clone itself: Its antigen specificity is not known. Per-nucleotide qualities are absent, and no much larger clonotype sits a single base away.

The library came from the immunoSEQ multiplex PCR assay. From the authors' description of their analysis: A statistical classification framework was built to diagnose cytomegalovirus status from the catalog of TCR beta chain sequences. TCRdb took over this immuneACCESS table, retaining in-frame rearrangements with V and J assigned. Such tables are incomplete; in checked studies, under half of the missing clones stem from an unresolved V gene, and the remainder is unexplained. D and trimming come from the DNA, and the V and J calls and clone size come from that table. This sample gives 150,000 to 200,000 clones in total; roughly 89% of them show up just once. Roughly 1.4% of the sample rests with the top ten. Spanning cysteine to phenylalanine, the CDR3 consists of 15 amino acids. Here the CDR3 DNA is all that survives: 45 bases in frame from base 1. V is clipped by 1 base and J by 5 bases, and the sequence between their germline boundaries is 14 bases long. CDR1 and CDR2 were assigned from the germline V gene as LGHNA and YSLEER.

Separate from the roughly 650-subject first cohort, the validation cohort of 120 subjects was the group to which the donors belonged. The investigation overall reported the following: All 120 or so repertoires were used to score co-occurrence in the validation cohort in a later analysis, because that analysis had no HLA typing for the cohort. In vitro tests confirmed that a few of the cytomegalovirus-associated TCR beta chains recognize cytomegalovirus antigens. Subsequent analysis determined that TCRs grouped into clusters in the first cohort also showed a tendency toward co-occurrence across the roughly 110 validation repertoires, and about 93% of cluster scores exceeded 0. It was suggested by the authors that the approach could potentially be generalized to other disease states and immunological phenotypes. In both the original and validation cohorts, the classifier was reported to diagnose cytomegalovirus status with high specificity and sensitivity. Most TCR sequences were observed very rarely across donors, whereas some public TCRs were present in many individuals. A total of 150 to 200 TCR beta chains were listed by the study as associated with cytomegalovirus.

The rearrangement combines TRBV4-3 with TRBJ1-1; the D gene remains uncertain. The sample consisted of PBMCs. This clonotype was sampled from a woman in her twenties or thirties in good health and CMV-seronegative. The nucleotides read TGCGCCAGCAGCCAAGGCGGAGCCCTTGGGACTGAAGCTTTCTTT. Protein translation: CASSQGGALGTEAFF.